These 8 T cell receptor beta chains were sequenced from one sample in a study of vaccination effects on CD4 cells after COVID-19. What these receptors recognize is not known. When about ten days of culture had elapsed, CD4+ T cells were isolated. Vaccination of participants consisted of two doses of either the BNT162b2 or mRNA-1273 vaccine. The data were produced by immunoSEQ multiplex PCR, yet TCRdb's version contains in-frame clones alone and is incomplete. The sample consists of just under 75,000 clones, roughly 73% of them appearing once. Sequences were derived from CD4+ T cells from PBMCs cultured without peptide, sampled after COVID-19 vaccination. These receptors originate from a human donor who received a COVID-19 vaccine.

This chain links TRBV6-5 with TRBJ1-5; the match to TRBD1 covers 8 bases. V shed 4 bases, J shed 4 bases, and the junction held 3 bases outside the gene matches. Germline lookup yields CDR1 MNHEY and CDR2 SVGAGI. The CDR3 has 14 residues. CDR3 protein: CASSSGTGNQPQHF. CDR3 bases: TGTGCCAGCAGTTCCGGGACAGGAAATCAGCCCCAGCATTTT.

This clone was observed once. The chain couples TRBV7-8 to TRBJ1-3; tentative D call: TRBD1 (6 bases). CDR3 size: 15 residues. CDR1 and CDR2 from the germline V gene are SGHVS and FQNEAQ. V dropped 5 bases and J dropped 0 bases, with 11 bases sitting between them. The CDR3 coding sequence is TGTGCCAGCAGCCTGGACAGTTACTCTGGAAACACCATATATTTT. This encodes CASSLDSYSGNTIYF.

CDR3 residues: CASSKTIPGTSGGPSQETQYF. The CDR3 DNA sequence: TGCGCCAGCAGCAAGACAATCCCCGGGACTAGCGGGGGGCCCTCACAAGAGACCCAGTACTTC. This chain joins TRBV5-1 and TRBJ2-5; the match to TRBD2 covers 15 bases. This CDR3 contains 21 residues. Germline values: CDR1 SGHRS, CDR2 YFSETQ. V dropped 4 bases and J dropped 2; count of bases not matched to a gene: 18.

CDR3 loop: CASSQDYLLKDTGELFF. CDR3 coding DNA: TGCGCCAGCAGCCAAGATTACTTACTAAAGGACACCGGGGAGCTGTTTTTT. V usage is TRBV4-3 and J usage is TRBJ2-2; D gene unclear. Germline V lookup: CDR1 LGHNA, CDR2 YSLEER. The CDR3 sequence is 17 residues long. Trimming removed 0 bases from V and 3 bases from J, with 14 bases in between.

The sample holds one count of this clone. The J gene is TRBJ1-1, the V gene TRBV11-1; 10 nucleotides match TRBD1. The CDR3 is made up of 16 amino acids. The germline CDR1 and CDR2 sequences are SGHAT and FQDESV (reference sequence). V lost 5 bases and J lost 5; bases outside the gene matches: 11. CDR3 sequence reads: CASSQKSGQGITEAFF. Here the CDR3 DNA reads TGTGCCAGCAGCCAAAAATCGGGACAGGGGATAACTGAAGCTTTCTTT.

The gene calls are TRBV7-2 and TRBJ2-5; D possibly corresponds to TRBD2 (6 bases). Germline V gene data show CDR1 as SGHTA and CDR2 as FQGNSA. The CDR3 spans 14 residues. Trimming left V 1 base short and J 7 bases short, with 13 bases between. The CDR3 bases are TGTGCCAGCAGCTTAGGGTGGGGGGAAGCGACCCAGTACTTC. As protein: CASSLGWGEATQYF.

This chain connects TRBV20-1 to TRBJ1-2; unclear D gene. The CDR3 totals 11 residues. Trimming cost V 6 bases and J 1 base, with 6 bases left between them. Germline V CDR1 and CDR2: DFQATT, SNEGSKA (reference sequence). This CDR3 is CSATDNYGYTF. DNA for the CDR3: TGCAGTGCGACGGATAACTATGGCTACACCTTC.

The chain employs TRBV9 and TRBJ1-2, with D possibly matching TRBD1 (5 bases). CDR3 length: 14 residues. The germline V and J ends were trimmed by 0 bases and 6 bases, with 12 bases remaining between them. Germline lookup yields CDR1 SGDLS and CDR2 YYNGEE. CDR3 loop: CASSVVSQGHGYTF. CDR3 nucleotides: TGTGCCAGCAGCGTAGTGAGTCAGGGACATGGCTACACCTTC.